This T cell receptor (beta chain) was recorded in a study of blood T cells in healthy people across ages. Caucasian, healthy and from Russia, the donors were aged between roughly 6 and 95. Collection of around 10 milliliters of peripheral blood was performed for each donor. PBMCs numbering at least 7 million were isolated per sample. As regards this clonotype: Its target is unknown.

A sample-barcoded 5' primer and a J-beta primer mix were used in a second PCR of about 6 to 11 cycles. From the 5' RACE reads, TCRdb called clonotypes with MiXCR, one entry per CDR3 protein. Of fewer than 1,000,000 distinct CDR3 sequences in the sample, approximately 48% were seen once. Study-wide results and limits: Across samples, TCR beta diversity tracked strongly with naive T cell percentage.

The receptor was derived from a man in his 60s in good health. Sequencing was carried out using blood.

The CDR3, as DNA: TGTGCCACCAGCAACATCGGGACAGCAAATGGGCAGCAGTACTTC. Its protein product is CATSNIGTANGQQYF. This chain links TRBV15 with TRBJ2-7; 7 bases line up with TRBD1. J was trimmed by 8 bases and V by 4 bases; bases with no gene match: 14. Germline V CDR1 and CDR2: LNHNV, YYDKDF (reference sequence). This CDR3 comprises 15 residues.